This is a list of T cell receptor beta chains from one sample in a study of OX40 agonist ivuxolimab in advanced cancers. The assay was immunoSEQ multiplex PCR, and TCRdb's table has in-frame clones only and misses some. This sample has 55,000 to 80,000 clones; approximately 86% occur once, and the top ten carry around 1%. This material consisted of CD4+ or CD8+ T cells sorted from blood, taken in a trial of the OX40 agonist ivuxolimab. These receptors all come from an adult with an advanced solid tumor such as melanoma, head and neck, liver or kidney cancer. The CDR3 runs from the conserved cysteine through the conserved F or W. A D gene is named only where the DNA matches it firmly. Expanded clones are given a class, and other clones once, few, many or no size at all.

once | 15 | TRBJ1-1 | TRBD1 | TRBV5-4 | TGTGCCAGCAGCTTGATAGGGGGCGCTGGGACTGAAGCTTTCTTT | CASSLIGGAGTEAFF
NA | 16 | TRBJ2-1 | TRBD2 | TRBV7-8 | TGTGCCAGCAGCTTGTGGACTAGCGGGAGGGACAATGAGCAGTTCTTC | CASSLWTSGRDNEQFF
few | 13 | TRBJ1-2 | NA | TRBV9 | TGTGCCAGCAGCGTAGTGGGTAACTATGGCTACACCTTC | CASSVVGNYGYTF
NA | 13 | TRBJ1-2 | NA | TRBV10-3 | TGTGCCATCAGCGGGACGAACGGTTATGGCTACACCTTC | CAISGTNGYGYTF
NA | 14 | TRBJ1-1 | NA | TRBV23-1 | TGCGCCAGCAGTCAATATTCGGGGGCCGCTGAAGCTTTCTTT | CASSQYSGAAEAFF
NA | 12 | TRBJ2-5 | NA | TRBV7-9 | TGTGCCAGCAGCTTAGCTGGAGAGACCCAGTACTTC | CASSLAGETQYF
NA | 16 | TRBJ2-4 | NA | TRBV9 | TGTGCCAGCAGCGTAGTTGGTCTCTGGATGAAAAACATTCAGTACTTC | CASSVVGLWMKNIQYF
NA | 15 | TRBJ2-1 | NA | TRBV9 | TGTGCCAGCAGCCCAGACTGGACCTCCTACAATGAGCAGTTCTTC | CASSPDWTSYNEQFF
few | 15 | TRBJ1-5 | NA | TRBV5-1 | TGCGCCAGCAGCCCGACAGGCTATAGCAATCAGCCCCAGCATTTT | CASSPTGYSNQPQHF
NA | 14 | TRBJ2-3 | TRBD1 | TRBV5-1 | TGCGCCAGCAGCACTGGACAGGGACCAGATACGCAGTATTTT | CASSTGQGPDTQYF
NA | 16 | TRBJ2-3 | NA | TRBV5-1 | TGCGCCAGCAGCTTGGCGGGGGGCGCCTCCACAGATACGCAGTATTTT | CASSLAGGASTDTQYF
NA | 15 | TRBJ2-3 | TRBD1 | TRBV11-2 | TGTGCCAGCAGCTTAGGACAGGGGCGCGCGATTACGCAGTATTTT | CASSLGQGRAITQYF
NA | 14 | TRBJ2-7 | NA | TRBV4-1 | TGCGCCAGCAGCCAGGGTATGGGAGAATTGGAGCAGTACTTC | CASSQGMGELEQYF
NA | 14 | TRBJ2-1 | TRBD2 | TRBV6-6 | TGTGCCAGCAGCAATAGAGCTAGCGGCAATGAGCAGTTCTTC | CASSNRASGNEQFF
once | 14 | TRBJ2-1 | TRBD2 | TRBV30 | TGTGCCTGGAGTGGGCTAGCGGCAGACAATGAGCAGTTCTTC | CAWSGLAADNEQFF
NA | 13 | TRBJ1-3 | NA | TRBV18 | TGTGCCAGCTCACGGGGGTCTGGAAACACCATATATTTT | CASSRGSGNTIYF
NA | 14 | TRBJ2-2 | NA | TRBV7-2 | TGTGCCAGCAGCAAAAACAGGGTAACCGGGGAGCTGTTTTTT | CASSKNRVTGELFF
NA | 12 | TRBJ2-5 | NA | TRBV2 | TGTGCCAGCAGTGTACAGCAAGAGACCCAGTACTTC | CASSVQQETQYF
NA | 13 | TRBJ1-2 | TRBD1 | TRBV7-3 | TGTGCCAGCAGCTCCTCAGGGGGCGGTGGCTACACCTTC | CASSSSGGGGYTF
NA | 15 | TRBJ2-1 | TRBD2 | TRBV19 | TGTGCCAGTAGTATAGCGGGAGGTCTCAACAATGAGCAGTTCTTC | CASSIAGGLNNEQFF
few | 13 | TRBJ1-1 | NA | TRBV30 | TGTGCCTGGAGTGTCGCAGGGACCACTGAAGCTTTCTTT | CAWSVAGTTEAFF
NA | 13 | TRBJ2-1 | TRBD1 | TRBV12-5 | TGTGCTAGTGCAGGGGGTAGGTACAATGAGCAGTTCTTC | CASAGGRYNEQFF
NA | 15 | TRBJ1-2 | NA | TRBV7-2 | TGTGCCAGCAGCTTAGCGGCAGGGTCTAACTATGGCTACACCTTC | CASSLAAGSNYGYTF
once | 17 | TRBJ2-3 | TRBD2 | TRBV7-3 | TGTGCCAGCAGCTTAACGGCTAGCGGGAGTGGCACAGATACGCAGTATTTT | CASSLTASGSGTDTQYF
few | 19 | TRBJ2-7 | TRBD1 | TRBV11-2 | TGTGCCAGCAGCCCACTCCGGGACAGGGGACTAGTTCCGGAATACGAGCAGTACTTC | CASSPLRDRGLVPEYEQYF
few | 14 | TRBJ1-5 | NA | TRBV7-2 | TGTGCCAGCAGCTCGGACGGTAGGAATCAGCCCCAGCATTTT | CASSSDGRNQPQHF
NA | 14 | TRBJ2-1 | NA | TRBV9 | TGTGCCAGCAGCGCCGGGATTGCATACAATGAGCAGTTCTTC | CASSAGIAYNEQFF
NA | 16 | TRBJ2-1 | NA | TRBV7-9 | TGTGCCAGCTCCATTCAGGGAGCCCGCTCCTACAATGAGCAGTTCTTC | CASSIQGARSYNEQFF
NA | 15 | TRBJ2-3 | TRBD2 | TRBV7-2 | TGTGCCAGCAGCTCGGGACTAGCGGGACCAGATACGCAGTATTTT | CASSSGLAGPDTQYF
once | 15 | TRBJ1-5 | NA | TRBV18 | TGTGCCAGCTCACCAGTCCCACCTCGCAATCAGCCCCAGCATTTT | CASSPVPPRNQPQHF
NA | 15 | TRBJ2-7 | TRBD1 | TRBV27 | TGTGCCAGCAGTCCCCAGGGGGTAACCTCCTACGAGCAGTACTTC | CASSPQGVTSYEQYF
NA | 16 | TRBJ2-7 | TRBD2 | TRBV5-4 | TGTGCCAGCAGCGCGGGAGGGGGCGGGAGTTTAGGAGAGCAGTACTTC | CASSAGGGGSLGEQYF
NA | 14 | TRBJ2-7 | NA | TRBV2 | TGTGCCAGCAGTGATGTGGTAACCTCCTACGAGCAGTACTTC | CASSDVVTSYEQYF
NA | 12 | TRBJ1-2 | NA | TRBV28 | TGTGCCAGCAACTATGGGGGAGCTGGCTACACCTTC | CASNYGGAGYTF
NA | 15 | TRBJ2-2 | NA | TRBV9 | TGTGCCAGCAGCGTAAGAGGGTCGGACTCCGGGGAGCTGTTTTTT | CASSVRGSDSGELFF
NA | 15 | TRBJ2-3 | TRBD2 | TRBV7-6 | TGTGCCAGCAGCTTGACTAGCGGATTCACAGATACGCAGTATTTT | CASSLTSGFTDTQYF
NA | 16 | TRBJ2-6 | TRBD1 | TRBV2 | TGTGCCAGCAGTACGGGACAGGGAACCGGGGCCAACGTCCTGACTTTC | CASSTGQGTGANVLTF
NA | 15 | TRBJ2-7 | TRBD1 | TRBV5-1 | TGCGCCAGCAGCCCGGGGACAGGGAGGTTCTACGAGCAGTACTTC | CASSPGTGRFYEQYF
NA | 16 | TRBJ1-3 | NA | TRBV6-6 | TGTGCCAGCAGTTACCCCACCGGGACGGACGGAAACACCATATATTTT | CASSYPTGTDGNTIYF
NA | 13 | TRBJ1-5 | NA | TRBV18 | TGTGCCAGCTCACCGGGTAGCAATCAGCCCCAGCATTTT | CASSPGSNQPQHF
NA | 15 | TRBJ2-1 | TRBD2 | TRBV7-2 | TGTGCCAGCAGCTTAGCCGCGGGAGGGGGCAATGAGCAGTTCTTC | CASSLAAGGGNEQFF
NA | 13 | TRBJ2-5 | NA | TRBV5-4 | TGTGCCAGCAGCTTGGATGGGCGGGAGACCCAGTACTTC | CASSLDGRETQYF
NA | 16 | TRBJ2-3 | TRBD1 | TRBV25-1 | TGTGCCAGCAGAGCCCCCTCCGGACAGGGCCCAGATACGCAGTATTTT | CASRAPSGQGPDTQYF
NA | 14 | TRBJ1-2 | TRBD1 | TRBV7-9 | TGTGCCAGCAGTCGAGTACAGGGGAGCTATGGCTACACCTTC | CASSRVQGSYGYTF
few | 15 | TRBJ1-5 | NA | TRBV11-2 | TGTGCCAGCAGCTTGAGGGGGTTGAGCAATCAGCCCCAGCATTTT | CASSLRGLSNQPQHF
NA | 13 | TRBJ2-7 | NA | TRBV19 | TGTGCCAGTAGTACGCGACAGTTCTACGAGCAGTACTTC | CASSTRQFYEQYF
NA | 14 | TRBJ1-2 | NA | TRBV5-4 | TGTGCCAGCAGCTTGGCGGGGTTCGACTATGGCTACACCTTC | CASSLAGFDYGYTF
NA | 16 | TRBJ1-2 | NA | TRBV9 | TGTGCCAGCAGCGGTAGCGCTGGACAGCTGAACTATGGCTACACCTTC | CASSGSAGQLNYGYTF
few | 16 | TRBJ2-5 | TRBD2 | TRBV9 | TGTGCCAGCACGCCCTTTAGCGGGACTGGTAGCGAGACCCAGTACTTC | CASTPFSGTGSETQYF
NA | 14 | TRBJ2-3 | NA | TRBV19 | TGTGCCAGTAGTAGCAGGGGCCGCACAGATACGCAGTATTTT | CASSSRGRTDTQYF
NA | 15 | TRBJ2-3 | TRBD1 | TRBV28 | TGTGCCAGCAGTTTGCAGACAGGGATCACAGATACGCAGTATTTT | CASSLQTGITDTQYF
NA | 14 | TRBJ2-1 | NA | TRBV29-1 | TGCAGCGTTGTAGGGCGGGGATCCTACAATGAGCAGTTCTTC | CSVVGRGSYNEQFF
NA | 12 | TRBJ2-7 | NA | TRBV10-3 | TGTGCCATCAGTGAGTCTTTGGACCGGCTGTACTTC | CAISESLDRLYF
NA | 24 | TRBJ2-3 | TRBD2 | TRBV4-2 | TGTGCCAGCAGCCGGAAAATGAGCACACCCGGGACTAGCGGGAGCGCGGGGATAACAGATACGCAGTATTTT | CASSRKMSTPGTSGSAGITDTQYF
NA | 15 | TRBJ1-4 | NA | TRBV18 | TGTGCCAGCTCACCACGGGGGGCGCCTAATGAAAAACTGTTTTTT | CASSPRGAPNEKLFF
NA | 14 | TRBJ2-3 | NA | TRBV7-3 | TGTGCCAGCAGCCCACAGGGAGGTGGAGATACGCAGTATTTT | CASSPQGGGDTQYF
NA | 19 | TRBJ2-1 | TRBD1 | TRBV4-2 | TGTGCCAGCAGCCAAGTCAGGACAGGGGGTCTAAACCGGCTAAATGAGCAGTTCTTC | CASSQVRTGGLNRLNEQFF
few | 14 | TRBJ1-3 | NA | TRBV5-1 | TGCGCCAGCAGCTTGGGGAGCTCTGGAAACACCATATATTTT | CASSLGSSGNTIYF
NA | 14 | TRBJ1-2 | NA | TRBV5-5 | TGTGCCAGCAGCGCCGGGACGGCGAACTATGGCTACACCTTC | CASSAGTANYGYTF
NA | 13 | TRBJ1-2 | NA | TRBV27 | TGTGCCAGCAGTTTCAGTAAGGCTCGTGGCTACACCTTC | CASSFSKARGYTF